This T cell receptor (beta chain) was retrieved from a study of cytomegalovirus exposure and HLA in healthy donors. For the study at large: Counted in an early data release were 85 million or so unique TCRs from HLA-typed donors. Genetic ancestry analysis placed about 76% of the 300 to 500 donors that were genotyped in the Caucasian-associated cluster.

The PCR ran on 60 Vbeta and 13 Jbeta primers. Repertoires were generated with immunoSEQ multiplex PCR, while TCRdb's copy carries only in-frame clones and drops some. The table shows approximately 200,000 clones, with roughly 80% occurring only once. Study-wide results and caveats: TRBV6-2, TRBV6-3 and some other V segments were excluded as indistinguishable.

V shed 5 bases and J shed 0 bases, with 11 bases lying between them. This CDR3 comprises 14 residues. CDR1 and CDR2 from the germline V gene are SGHAT and FQNNGV. This clone came up a few times. Antigen: not known. At the time of sampling, donors were nominally healthy, though unrecorded immune exposures were likely. The chain couples TRBV11-2 to TRBJ2-7, with D possibly TRBD1 on 6 matching bases. The sequence derives from a woman in her 30s in good health and CMV-seropositive. Sequencing input: PBMCs. The CDR3 reads CASSTGQISYEQYF. CDR3 in DNA: TGTGCCAGCAGCACCGGACAGATCTCCTACGAGCAGTACTTC. The full variable domain, completed using reference TRBV11-2 and TRBJ2-7, is EAGVAQSPRYKIIEKRQSVAFWCNPISGHATLYWYQQILGQGPKLLIQFQNNGVVDDSQLPKDRFSAERLKGVDSTLKIQPAKLEDSAVYLCASSTGQISYEQYFGPGTRLTVT.